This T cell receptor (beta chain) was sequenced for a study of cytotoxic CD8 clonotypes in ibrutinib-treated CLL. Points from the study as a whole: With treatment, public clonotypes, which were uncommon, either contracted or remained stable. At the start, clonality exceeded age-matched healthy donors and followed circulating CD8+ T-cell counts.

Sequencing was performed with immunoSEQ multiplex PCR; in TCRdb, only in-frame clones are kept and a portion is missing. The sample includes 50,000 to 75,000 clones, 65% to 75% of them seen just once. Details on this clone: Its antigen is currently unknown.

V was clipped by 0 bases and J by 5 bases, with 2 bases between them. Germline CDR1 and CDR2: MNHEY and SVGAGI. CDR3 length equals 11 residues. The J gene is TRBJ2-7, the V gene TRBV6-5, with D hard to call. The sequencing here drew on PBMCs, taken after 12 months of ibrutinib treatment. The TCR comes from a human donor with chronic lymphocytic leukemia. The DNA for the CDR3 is TGTGCCAGCAGTTACTCGGACGAGCAGTACTTC. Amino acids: CASSYSDEQYF.